This entry lists 24 T cell receptor beta chains sequenced from one sample in a study of T cells after yellow fever vaccination. MiXCR was run by TCRdb on the 5' RACE reads, yielding one entry per CDR3 protein. Among fewer than 350,000 distinct CDR3 sequences listed, around 4.5% were seen once. The specimen was PBMCs, collected 15 days after the yellow fever booster vaccination. These receptor sequences come from a man aged 18 to 30 who received the YFV17D yellow fever vaccine.

This clonotype was seen repeatedly, ten times or more. J is TRBJ2-2 and V is TRBV6-5; D call uncertain. From germline, CDR1 is MNHEY and CDR2 SVGAGI. This CDR3 has 13 residues. V was clipped by 0 bases and J by 5 bases, with 4 bases between them. The CDR3 region is CASSYSGTGELFF. The CDR3 nucleotides read TGTGCCAGCAGTTACTCGGGGACCGGGGAGCTGTTTTTT.

This clonotype appeared many times. This chain uses TRBV12-3 or TRBV12-4 with TRBJ2-2, with 11 nucleotides matching TRBD1. V was pared by 6 bases and J by 6 bases, with 12 bases of the junction left unmatched. The length of the CDR3 is 17 residues. The CDR3: CASSPGQGAPHAGELFF. The CDR3 nucleotides are TGTGCCAGCAGCCCAGGACAGGGGGCACCCCACGCCGGGGAGCTGTTTTTT.

The chain is built from TRBV18 and TRBJ1-2, with D hard to call. The V end lost 4 bases, the J end lost 4 bases, and 13 bases lay between the germline ends. CDR1 and CDR2 from the germline V gene are KGHSH and LQKENI. CDR3 length: 14 residues. The CDR3 here is CASSRDGESYGYTF. The CDR3 bases are TGTGCCAGCTCACGAGATGGGGAGTCCTATGGCTACACCTTC.

This clonotype showed up just a few times. V gene TRBV18 combines with J gene TRBJ2-5; D is perhaps TRBD1 (5 bases). The germline V gene encodes CDR1 KGHSH and CDR2 LQKENI. V lost 2 bases to trimming and J lost 4 bases, with 8 bases between them. The CDR3 has 13 residues. The CDR3 nucleotides read TGTGCCAGCTCACCAGAAGGGGTAGAGACCCAGTACTTC. Residues: CASSPEGVETQYF. The complete variable domain, with remaining parts taken from reference TRBV18 and TRBJ2-5, reads NAGVMQNPRHLVRRRGQEARLRCSPMKGHSHVYWYRQLPEEGLKFMVYLQKENIIDESGMPKERFSAEFPKEGPSILRIQQVVRGDSAAYFCASSPEGVETQYFGPGTRLLVL.

This clonotype was detected many times. This sequence joins TRBV5-6 and TRBJ1-2; unclear D gene. CDR1 is SGHDT, CDR2 YYEEEE, per germline. The CDR3 contains 12 residues. The V gene lost 4 bases and the J gene lost 3 bases, with 7 bases spanning the gap. The CDR3 protein is CASSQPDYGYTF. In nucleotides, the CDR3 is TGTGCCAGCAGCCAGCCGGACTATGGCTACACCTTC.

The table lists this clonotype with a few counts. The V and J genes are TRBV6-6 and TRBJ2-7, with 7 bases matching TRBD1. CDR1 MNHNY and CDR2 SVGAGI come from the germline V gene (reference sequence). This CDR3 is 13 amino acids long. V shed 0 bases and J 6 bases; nucleotides not matched to a gene: 2. The CDR3 nucleotides are TGTGCCAGCAGTTACTCGAAGGGGGCCGAGCAGTACGTC. This translates into CASSYSKGAEQYV.

This clonotype has just a few counts. The chain uses TRBV5-6 and TRBJ2-5; the match to TRBD2 covers 11 bases. V trimming: 4 bases; J trimming: 4 bases; junction bases outside the gene matches: 6. From germline, CDR1 is SGHDT and CDR2 YYEEEE. This CDR3 is 15 amino acids long. CDR3: CASSPSGGLRETQYF. The CDR3 bases are TGTGCCAGCAGCCCTAGCGGGGGGCTTCGAGAGACCCAGTACTTC.

This clonotype was seen repeatedly, ten times or more. CDR3: CASSSSSGGPSELTQYF. The DNA of the CDR3 is TGTGCCAGCAGCTCATCTAGCGGGGGGCCGTCAGAGTTGACGCAGTATTTT. The chain combines TRBV7-2 with TRBJ2-3; 11 nucleotides line up with TRBD2. CDR3 length: 17 amino acids. Trimming removed 4 bases from V and 9 bases from J; junction bases left unmatched: 15. CDR1 and CDR2 from the germline V gene are SGHTA and FQGNSA.

The J gene is TRBJ2-7, the V gene TRBV27; D uncertain. The length of the CDR3 is 13 residues. The V end lost 8 bases, the J end lost 3 bases, and 14 bases lay between the germline ends. The germline V gene has CDR1 MNHEY and CDR2 SMNVEV (reference sequence). CDR3 in amino acids: CASRWTRSYEQYF. The CDR3 coding sequence is TGTGCCAGCCGTTGGACGCGGAGCTACGAGCAGTACTTC.

Ten or more counts support this clonotype. This chain links TRBV13 with TRBJ2-5; D is unclear. Trimming removed 3 bases from V and 3 bases from J, with 11 bases in between. The CDR3 extends over 14 amino acids. Germline V lookup: CDR1 PRHDT, CDR2 FYEKMQ (reference sequence). CDR3 sequence reads: CASSFSGAKETQYF. In nucleotides, the CDR3 is TGTGCCAGCAGCTTTTCCGGTGCGAAAGAGACCCAGTACTTC. Full variable domain (remainder filled in from reference TRBV13 and TRBJ2-5): AAGVIQSPRHLIKEKRETATLKCYPIPRHDTVYWYQQGPGQDPQFLISFYEKMQSDKGSIPDRFSAQQFSDYHSELNMSSLELGDSALYFCASSFSGAKETQYFGPGTRLLVL.

V usage is TRBV20-1 and J usage is TRBJ1-5, with 7 positions matching TRBD1. The CDR3 is 13 residues long. Trimming cost V 7 bases and J 4 bases; bases outside gene matches: 7. Germline V lookup: CDR1 DFQATT, CDR2 SNEGSKA (reference sequence). In nucleotides, the CDR3 is TGCAGTGGGAGCCGGGACAGAAATCAGCCCCAGCATTTT. Its protein is CSGSRDRNQPQHF.

The chain uses TRBV30 and TRBJ2-1; D unclear. Germline values: CDR1 GTSNPN, CDR2 SVGIG (reference sequence). CDR3 length: 13 amino acids. V lost 4 bases, J lost 6 bases, and 13 bases lay in between. The CDR3 protein is CAWTMPHGNEQFF. CDR3 coding DNA: TGTGCCTGGACAATGCCTCACGGCAATGAGCAGTTCTTC.

The rearrangement joins TRBV9 to TRBJ2-2; 11 positions agree with TRBD2. Germline V gives CDR1 SGDLS, CDR2 YYNGEE. V shed 1 base and J 5 bases; nucleotides not matched to a gene: 7. The CDR3 spans 17 residues. CDR3 in amino acids: CASSVSTSGGSTGELFF. The CDR3 region has the DNA TGTGCCAGCAGCGTATCAACTAGCGGGGGATCAACCGGGGAGCTGTTTTTT.

This clonotype was detected many times. The chain links TRBV7-2 to TRBJ1-2; TRBD1 might be the D (6 bases). The CDR3 loop spans 14 amino acids. Germline CDR1 and CDR2: SGHTA and FQGNSA. V was shortened by 5 bases and J by 7 bases, with 17 bases between the two germline ends. The CDR3 spells CASSPQTGTLGYTF. In nucleotides, the CDR3 is TGTGCCAGCAGCCCACAAACAGGGACTCTTGGCTACACCTTC. The complete variable domain, with remaining parts taken from reference TRBV7-2 and TRBJ1-2, reads GAGVSQSPSNKVTEKGKDVELRCDPISGHTALYWYRQSLGQGLEFLIYFQGNSAPDKSGLPSDRFSAERTGGSVSTLTIQRTQQEDSAVYLCASSPQTGTLGYTFGSGTRLTVV.

The chain employs TRBV7-9 and TRBJ2-3, with D uncertain. The CDR3 length is 12 residues. Germline V gene data show CDR1 as SEHNR and CDR2 as FQNEAQ (reference sequence). Trimming stripped 1 base from V and 9 bases from J, with 8 bases between. The CDR3 here is CASSLDWATQYF. The CDR3 coding sequence is TGTGCCAGCAGCTTAGACTGGGCGACGCAGTATTTT. The full variable domain, completed using reference TRBV7-9 and TRBJ2-3, is DTGVSQNPRHKITKRGQNVTFRCDPISEHNRLYWYRQTLGQGPEFLTYFQNEAQLEKSRLLSDRFSAERPKGSFSTLEIQRTEQGDSAMYLCASSLDWATQYFGPGTRLTVL.

This clonotype was picked up many times. The genes are TRBV5-8 and TRBJ1-6; 7 bases map to TRBD1. The CDR3 has 14 amino acids. J gave up 8 bases and V 2 bases, and 4 bases lay outside the gene matches. Germline V CDR1 and CDR2: SGHTS, YDEGEE. The CDR3 coding sequence is TGTGCCAGCAGCTTCGGACAGGTCTATTCACCCCTCCACTTT. Residues: CASSFGQVYSPLHF.

The rearrangement joins TRBV20-1 to TRBJ2-5; 13 bases agree with TRBD2. Germline lookup yields CDR1 DFQATT and CDR2 SNEGSKA (reference sequence). The V gene end was trimmed by 0 bases and the J gene end by 0 bases; junction bases not matched to a gene: 10. The CDR3 length is 19 residues. DNA of the CDR3: TGCAGTGCTAGAGATCGGACTAGCGGGGGCCTTTCCTACCAAGAGACCCAGTACTTC. This encodes CSARDRTSGGLSYQETQYF.

In its sample, this clonotype was seen many times. V is TRBV7-8 and J is TRBJ1-2, with 7 bases fitting TRBD1. J was trimmed by 5 bases and V by 4 bases; bases with no gene match: 10. The germline V gene has CDR1 SGHVS and CDR2 FQNEAQ. This CDR3 region has 15 residues. The CDR3 spells CASSSNRQGSYGYTF. The CDR3 region has the DNA TGTGCCAGCAGCTCGAACCGACAGGGTAGTTATGGCTACACCTTC.

The V call is TRBV24-1, the J call TRBJ2-1, with D unclear. The length of the CDR3 is 12 residues. Trimming left V 0 bases short and J 8 bases short, with 4 bases between. Germline CDR1 reads KGHDR; CDR2 reads SFDVKD. The CDR3, as DNA: TGTGCCACCAGTGATTTGACGGATGAGCAGTTCTTC. Translation: CATSDLTDEQFF.

Regarding this clonotype: Germline is not matched at one junction end, which may reflect a read error. The V call is TRBV6-5, the J call TRBJ2-3, with D possibly being TRBD2 (7 bases). This CDR3 is built from 14 residues. Germline assignment: CDR1 MNHEY and CDR2 SVGAGI. For the CDR3, the DNA is TGTGCCAGCAGAGGGCGGGGGCTTACAGATACGAAGTATTTT. Protein: CASRGRGLTDTKYF.

In its sample, this clonotype was seen many times. The chain is built from TRBV7-3 and TRBJ1-1; 8 nucleotides line up with TRBD1. Germline assignment: CDR1 SGHTA and CDR2 FQGTGA. The length of the CDR3 is 13 residues. With 8 bases clipped from V and 3 bases from J, the junction kept 5 bases outside the gene matches. Here the CDR3 reads CASGAGGHTEAFF. CDR3 bases: TGTGCCAGCGGGGCAGGGGGCCACACTGAAGCTTTCTTT.

This clonotype has at least ten counts. V and J are TRBV6-5 and TRBJ1-4, with TRBD1 identical over 12 bases. The junction had 8 bases not matched to a gene; V was cut back by 6 bases and J by 6 bases. The CDR3 consists of 16 residues. Germline V gives CDR1 MNHEY, CDR2 SVGAGI. This CDR3 is CASSSSRDRGHEKLFF. CDR3 sequence (DNA): TGTGCCAGCAGCTCATCCCGGGACAGGGGGCATGAAAAACTGTTTTTT.

This clonotype has only a few counts. The chain carries TRBV3-1 and TRBJ1-1, with a tentative D call TRBD1 (6 bases). The CDR3 totals 14 residues. The V gene's germline CDR1 is LGHDT and CDR2 YNNKEL (reference sequence). V lost 2 bases and J 5 bases, leaving 12 bases between the germline ends. The CDR3 DNA reads TGTGCCAGCAGCCAAAGCGGGGGGCGAACTGAAGCTTTCTTT. Its protein is CASSQSGGRTEAFF. The entire variable domain, with the rest obtained from reference TRBV3-1 and TRBJ1-1, is as follows: DTAVSQTPKYLVTQMGNDKSIKCEQNLGHDTMYWYKQDSKKFLKIMFSYNNKELIINETVPNRFSPKSPDKAHLNLHINSLELGDSAVYFCASSQSGGRTEAFFGQGTRLTVV.

The chain recombines TRBV7-2 with TRBJ1-1, with D perhaps matching TRBD1 (6 bases). Looked up from germline, CDR1 is SGHTA and CDR2 is FQGNSA. The V end was cut by 5 bases, the J end by 3 bases, with 13 bases between. The CDR3 length is 14 residues. This CDR3 is CASSPSNRDTEAFF. In DNA form, the CDR3 reads TGTGCCAGCAGCCCGAGTAACAGGGACACTGAAGCTTTCTTT.